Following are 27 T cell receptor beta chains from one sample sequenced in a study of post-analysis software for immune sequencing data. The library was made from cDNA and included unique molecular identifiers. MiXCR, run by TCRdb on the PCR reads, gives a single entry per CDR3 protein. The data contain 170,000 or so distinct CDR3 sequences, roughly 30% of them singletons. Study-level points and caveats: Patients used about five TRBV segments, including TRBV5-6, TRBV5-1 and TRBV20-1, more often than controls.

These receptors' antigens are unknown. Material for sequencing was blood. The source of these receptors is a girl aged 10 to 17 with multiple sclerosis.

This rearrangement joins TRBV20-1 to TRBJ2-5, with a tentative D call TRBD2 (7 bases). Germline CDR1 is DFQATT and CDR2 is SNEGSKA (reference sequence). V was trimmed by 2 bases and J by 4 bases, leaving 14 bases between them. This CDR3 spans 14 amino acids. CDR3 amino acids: CSARSLRGPETQYF. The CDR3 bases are TGCAGTGCTAGAAGTCTGCGGGGGCCAGAGACCCAGTACTTC.

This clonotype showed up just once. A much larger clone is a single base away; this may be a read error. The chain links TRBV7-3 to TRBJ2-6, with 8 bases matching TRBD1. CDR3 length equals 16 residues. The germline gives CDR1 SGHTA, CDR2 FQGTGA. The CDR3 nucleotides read TGTGCCAGCAGTGGGCAGGGGGCCTCTGGGGCCAACGTCCGGACTTTC. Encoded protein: CASSGQGASGANVRTF.

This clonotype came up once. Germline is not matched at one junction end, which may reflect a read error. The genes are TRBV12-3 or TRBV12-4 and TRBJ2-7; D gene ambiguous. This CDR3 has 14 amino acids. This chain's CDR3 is CASSSSDGPREQYF. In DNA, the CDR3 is TGCGCCAGCAGTTCCTCGGACGGCCCTAGAGAGCAGTACTTC.

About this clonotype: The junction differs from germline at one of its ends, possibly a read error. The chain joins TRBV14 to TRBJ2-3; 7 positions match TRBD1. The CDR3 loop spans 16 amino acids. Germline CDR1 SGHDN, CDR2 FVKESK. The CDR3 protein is CACSPTPDRVQDTQYF. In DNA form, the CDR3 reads TGTGCCTGCAGCCCGACCCCTGACAGGGTACAAGATACGCAGTATTTT. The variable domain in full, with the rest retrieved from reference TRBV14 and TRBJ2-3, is EAGVTQFPSHSVIEKGQTVTLRCDPISGHDNLYWYRRVMGKEIKFLLHFVKESKQDESGMPNNRFLAERTGGTYSTLKVQPAELEDSGVYFCACSPTPDRVQDTQYFGPGTRLTVL.

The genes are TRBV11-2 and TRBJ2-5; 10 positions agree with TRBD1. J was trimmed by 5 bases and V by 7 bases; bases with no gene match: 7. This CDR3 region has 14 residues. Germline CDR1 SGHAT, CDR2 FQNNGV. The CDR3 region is CASIPTGGEETQYF. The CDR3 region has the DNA TGTGCCAGCATCCCGACAGGGGGCGAGGAGACCCAGTACTTC.

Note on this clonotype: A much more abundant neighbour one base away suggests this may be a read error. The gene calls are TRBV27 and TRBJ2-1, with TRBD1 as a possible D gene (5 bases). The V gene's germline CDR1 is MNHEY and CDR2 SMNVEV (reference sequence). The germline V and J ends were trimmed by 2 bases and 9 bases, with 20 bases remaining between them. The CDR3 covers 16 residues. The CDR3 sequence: CASSLVGPPGHIEQFF. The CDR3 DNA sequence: TGTGCCAGCAGTTTAGTAGGGCCACCCGGACACATTGAGCAGTTCTTC.

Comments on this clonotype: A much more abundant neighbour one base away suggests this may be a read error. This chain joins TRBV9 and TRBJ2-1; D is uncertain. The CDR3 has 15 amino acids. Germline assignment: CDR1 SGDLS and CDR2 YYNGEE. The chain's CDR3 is CAGSVSLSSYNEQFF. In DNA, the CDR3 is TGTGCCGGCAGCGTAAGTCTTAGTTCCTACAATGAGCAGTTCTTC.

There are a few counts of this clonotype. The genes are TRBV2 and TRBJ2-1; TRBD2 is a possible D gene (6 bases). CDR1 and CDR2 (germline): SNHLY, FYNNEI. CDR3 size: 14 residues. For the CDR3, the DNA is TGTGCGACAAAAGGGGAGGTCAGATACAATGAGCAGTTCTTC. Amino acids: CATKGEVRYNEQFF.

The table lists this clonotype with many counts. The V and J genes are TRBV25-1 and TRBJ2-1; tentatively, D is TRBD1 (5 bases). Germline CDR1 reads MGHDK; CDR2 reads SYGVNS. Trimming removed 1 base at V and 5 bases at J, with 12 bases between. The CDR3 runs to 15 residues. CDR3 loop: CASSEWGARHNEQFF. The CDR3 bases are TGTGCCAGCAGTGAATGGGGCGCCCGTCACAATGAGCAGTTCTTC.

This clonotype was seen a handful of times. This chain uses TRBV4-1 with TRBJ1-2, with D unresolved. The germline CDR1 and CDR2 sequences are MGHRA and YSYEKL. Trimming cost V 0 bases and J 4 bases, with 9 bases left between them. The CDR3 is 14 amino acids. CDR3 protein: CASSQEEGIYGYTF. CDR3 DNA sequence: TGCGCCAGCAGCCAAGAGGAAGGAATCTATGGCTACACCTTC.

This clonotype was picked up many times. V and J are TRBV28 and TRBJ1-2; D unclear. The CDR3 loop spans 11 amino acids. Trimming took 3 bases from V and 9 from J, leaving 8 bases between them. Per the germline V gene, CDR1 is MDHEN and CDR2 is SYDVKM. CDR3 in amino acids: CASSFEGRYTF. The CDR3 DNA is TGTGCCAGCAGTTTCGAAGGGCGCTACACCTTC.

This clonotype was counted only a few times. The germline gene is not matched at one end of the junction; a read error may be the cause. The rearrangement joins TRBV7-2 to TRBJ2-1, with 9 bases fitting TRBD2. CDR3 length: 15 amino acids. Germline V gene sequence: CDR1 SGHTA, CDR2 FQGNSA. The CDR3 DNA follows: TGTGCCAACAGCGAACCTGGGACTAGCACCAATGAGCAGTTCTTC. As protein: CANSEPGTSTNEQFF.

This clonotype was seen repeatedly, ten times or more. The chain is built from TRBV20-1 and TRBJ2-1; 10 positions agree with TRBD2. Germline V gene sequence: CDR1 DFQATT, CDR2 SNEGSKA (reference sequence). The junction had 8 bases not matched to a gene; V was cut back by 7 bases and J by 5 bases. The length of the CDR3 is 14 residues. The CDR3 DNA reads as TGCAGTGTTTTCGGGACTAGCGTCCACAATGAGCAGTTCTTC. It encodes CSVFGTSVHNEQFF.

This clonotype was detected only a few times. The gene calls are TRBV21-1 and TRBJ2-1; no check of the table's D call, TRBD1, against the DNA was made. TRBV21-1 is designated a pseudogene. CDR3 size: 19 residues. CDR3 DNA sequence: TGTGCCAGCAGCAAAGCTGGTGGGTTACGGGGGAGTTGTTACAATGAGCAGTTCTTC. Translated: CASSKAGGLRGSCYNEQFF.

Here the CDR3 DNA reads TGTGCCAGCAGCTTGTTTGACAGAGACAATGAGCAGTTCTTC. The encoded protein is CASSLFDRDNEQFF. This chain uses TRBV5-4 with TRBJ2-1; tentatively, D is TRBD1 (5 bases). The germline gives CDR1 SGHNT, CDR2 YYREEE (reference sequence). V was cut by 1 base and J by 5 bases, with 10 bases left in between. CDR3 length: 14 residues.

The CDR3 bases are TGTGCCAGCAGCCCATCCCCCAAGACGGACAGCTATCGGCCCCAGCATTTT. Amino acid sequence: CASSPSPKTDSYRPQHF. The chain carries TRBV9 and TRBJ1-5, with D possibly being TRBD1 (6 bases). The CDR3 covers 17 residues. The V end lost 4 bases, the J end lost 9 bases, and 26 bases lay between the germline ends. Germline values: CDR1 SGDLS, CDR2 YYNGEE.

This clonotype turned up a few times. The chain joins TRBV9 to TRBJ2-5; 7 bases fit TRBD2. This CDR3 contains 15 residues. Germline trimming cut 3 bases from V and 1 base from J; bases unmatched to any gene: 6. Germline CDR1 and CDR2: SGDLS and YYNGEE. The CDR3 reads CASSAGTTLQETQYF. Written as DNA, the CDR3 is TGTGCCAGCAGCGCCGGGACTACTCTCCAAGAGACCCAGTACTTC.

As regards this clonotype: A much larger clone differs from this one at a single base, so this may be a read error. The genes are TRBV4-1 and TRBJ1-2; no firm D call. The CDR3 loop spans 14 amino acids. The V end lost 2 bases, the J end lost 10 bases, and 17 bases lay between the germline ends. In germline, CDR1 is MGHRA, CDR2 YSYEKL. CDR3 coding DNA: TGCGCCAGCAGCCAACTTGGCATCCTGGGCGACTACACCTTC. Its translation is CASSQLGILGDYTF.

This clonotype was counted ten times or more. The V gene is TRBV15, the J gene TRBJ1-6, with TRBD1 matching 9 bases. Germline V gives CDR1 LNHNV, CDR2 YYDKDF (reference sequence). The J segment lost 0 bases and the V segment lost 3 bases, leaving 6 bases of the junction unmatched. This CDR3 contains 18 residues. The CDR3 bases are TGTGCCACCAGCAGGAGGACAGGGGCGAGCTCCTATAATTCACCCCTCCACTTT. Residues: CATSRRTGASSYNSPLHF.

The CDR3 coding sequence is TGTGCCAGCAGCCGGGGCGACAGGGACACTGAAGCTTTCTTT. It translates to CASSRGDRDTEAFF. The rearrangement joins TRBV12-3 or TRBV12-4 to TRBJ1-1; TRBD1 aligns across 7 bases. V shed 6 bases and J 3 bases; nucleotides not matched to a gene: 7. The CDR3 totals 14 residues.

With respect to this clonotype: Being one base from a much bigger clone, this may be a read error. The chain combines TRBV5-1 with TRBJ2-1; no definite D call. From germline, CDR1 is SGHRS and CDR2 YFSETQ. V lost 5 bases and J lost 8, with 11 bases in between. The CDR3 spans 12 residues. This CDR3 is CASSGSRDEQFF. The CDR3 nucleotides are TGCGCCAGCAGTGGTAGCCGCGATGAGCAGTTCTTC.

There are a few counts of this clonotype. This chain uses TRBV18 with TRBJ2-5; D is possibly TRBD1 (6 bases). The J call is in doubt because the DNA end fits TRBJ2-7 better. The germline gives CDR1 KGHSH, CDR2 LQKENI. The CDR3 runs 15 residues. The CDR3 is CASSFTGKPTYEQYF. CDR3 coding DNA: TGTGCCAGCTCATTCACAGGGAAGCCCACCTACGAGCAGTACTTC.

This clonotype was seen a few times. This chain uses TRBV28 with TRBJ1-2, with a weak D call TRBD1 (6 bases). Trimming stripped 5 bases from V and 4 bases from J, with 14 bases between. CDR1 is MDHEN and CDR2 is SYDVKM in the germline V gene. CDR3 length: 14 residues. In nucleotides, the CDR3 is TGTGCCAGCAGTACAAACCAGGGGTCCTATGGCTACACCTTC. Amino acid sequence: CASSTNQGSYGYTF.

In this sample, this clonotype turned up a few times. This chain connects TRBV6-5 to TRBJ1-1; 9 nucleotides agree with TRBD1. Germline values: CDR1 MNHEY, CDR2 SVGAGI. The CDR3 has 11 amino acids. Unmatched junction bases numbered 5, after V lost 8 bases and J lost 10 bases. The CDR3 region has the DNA TGTGCCAGCCGGGACAGGGAGGTAGCTTTCTTT. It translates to CASRDREVAFF.

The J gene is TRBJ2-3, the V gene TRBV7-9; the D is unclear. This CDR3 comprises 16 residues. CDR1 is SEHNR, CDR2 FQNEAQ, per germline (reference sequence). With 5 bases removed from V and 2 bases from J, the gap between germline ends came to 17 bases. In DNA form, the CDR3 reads TGTGCCAGCAGCCTCCTCATAGCTGCTGACACAGATACGCAGTATTTT. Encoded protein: CASSLLIAADTDTQYF.

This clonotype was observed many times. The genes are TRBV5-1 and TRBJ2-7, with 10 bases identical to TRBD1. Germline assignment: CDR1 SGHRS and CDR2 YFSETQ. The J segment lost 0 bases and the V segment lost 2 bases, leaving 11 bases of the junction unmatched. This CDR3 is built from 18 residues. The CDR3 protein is CASSLSRRTGGSSYEQYF. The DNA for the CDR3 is TGCGCCAGCAGCTTATCTCGCCGGACAGGGGGTAGCTCCTACGAGCAGTACTTC.

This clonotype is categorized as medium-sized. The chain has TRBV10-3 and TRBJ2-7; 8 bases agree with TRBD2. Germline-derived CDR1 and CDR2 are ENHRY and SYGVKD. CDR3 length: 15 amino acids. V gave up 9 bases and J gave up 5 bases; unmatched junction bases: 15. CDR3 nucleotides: TGTGCCATTCAACCCGGGGGGGGCATGGGCAACGAGCAGTACTTC. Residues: CAIQPGGGMGNEQYF.